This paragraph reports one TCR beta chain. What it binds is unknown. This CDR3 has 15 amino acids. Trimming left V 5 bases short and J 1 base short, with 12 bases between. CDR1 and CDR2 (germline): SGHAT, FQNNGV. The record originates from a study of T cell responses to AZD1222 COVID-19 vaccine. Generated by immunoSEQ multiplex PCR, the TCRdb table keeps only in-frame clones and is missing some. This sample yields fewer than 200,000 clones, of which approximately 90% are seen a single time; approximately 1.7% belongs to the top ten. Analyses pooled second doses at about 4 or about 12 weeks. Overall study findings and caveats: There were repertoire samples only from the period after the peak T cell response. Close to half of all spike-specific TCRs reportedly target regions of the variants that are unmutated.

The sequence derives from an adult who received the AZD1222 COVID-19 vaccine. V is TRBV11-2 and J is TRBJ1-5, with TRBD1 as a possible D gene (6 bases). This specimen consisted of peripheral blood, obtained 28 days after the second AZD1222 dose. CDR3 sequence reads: CASSKSGASNQPQHF. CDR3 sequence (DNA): TGTGCCAGCAGCAAATCAGGGGCCAGCAATCAGCCCCAGCATTTT. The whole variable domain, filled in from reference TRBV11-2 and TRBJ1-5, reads EAGVAQSPRYKIIEKRQSVAFWCNPISGHATLYWYQQILGQGPKLLIQFQNNGVVDDSQLPKDRFSAERLKGVDSTLKIQPAKLEDSAVYLCASSKSGASNQPQHFGDGTRLSIL.